The clone carrying this T cell receptor beta chain was seen a single time. No antigen is known for it. The sample comes from a study of CD8+CD57+ T cells in acquired aplastic anemia. Template material for TCR beta VDJ and CDR3 profiling consisted of genomic DNA. TCRdb ran MiXCR on the reads and lists one entry per CDR3 protein. The sample lists roughly 180,000 distinct CDR3 sequences, 50% to 65% seen once, with under 45% in the top ten. Sequenced patients had shown CD8+CD57+ cell expansion by flow cytometry. The study, taken as a whole, reports: Sharing between patients and controls was observed for roughly 29 CD8+ CDR3 sequences.

The V gene's germline CDR1 is KGHDR and CDR2 SFDVKD. Trimming pared 4 bases from V and 4 bases from J, leaving 12 bases between. The CDR3 runs 15 residues. V and J are TRBV24-1 and TRBJ2-2; D may match TRBD1 or TRBD2 (6 bases each). The specimen was sorted CD4+, CD8+, or CD8+CD57+ T cells (not recorded which) from PBMCs. This receptor was taken from a human donor with aplastic anemia. CDR3 amino acids: CATSDPGGRTGELFF. CDR3 in DNA: TGTGCCACCAGTGACCCCGGGGGCCGCACCGGGGAGCTGTTTTTT.